These 25 T cell receptor beta chains came from one sample sequenced in a study of cytomegalovirus exposure and HLA in healthy donors. PCR was performed using 60 Vbeta and 13 Jbeta primers. Assay used: immunoSEQ multiplex PCR; TCRdb lists only in-frame clones, some missing. The data contain 70,000 to 85,000 clones, over 60% of them singletons. Sequenced material: PBMCs. All receptors come from a male donor in good health and CMV-seropositive.

Turning to this clone: At one of its ends the junction is not consistent with the germline gene, which may arise from a read error. The J gene is TRBJ1-3, the V gene TRBV4-2; D possibly corresponds to TRBD1 (6 bases). CDR3 length equals 12 residues. Germline V gene data show CDR1 as LGHNA and CDR2 as YNFKEQ. CDR3 amino acids: CASSAQGSTIYF. In DNA, the CDR3 is TGTGCCAGCAGCGCACAGGGAAGCACCATATATTTT.

The chain has TRBV19 and TRBJ1-5; a weak D match, TRBD1 (5 bases). The CDR3 has 19 residues. Trimming took off 0 bases at V and 0 bases at J, with 18 bases between the two ends. Germline V gives CDR1 LNHDA, CDR2 SQIVND (reference sequence). As DNA, the CDR3 is TGTGCCAGTAGTATAGACTCGGAGAAAGGGGCCCTTAGCAATCAGCCCCAGCATTTT. Its protein product is CASSIDSEKGALSNQPQHF.

The rearrangement joins TRBV18 to TRBJ2-7, with 7 positions matching TRBD2. V dropped 6 bases and J dropped 6; count of bases not matched to a gene: 11. The CDR3 is 14 residues long. From germline, CDR1 is KGHSH and CDR2 LQKENI. DNA for the CDR3: TGTGCCAGCTCGGGGGGGTCCACCCTCATCGAGCAGTACTTC. It codes for CASSGGSTLIEQYF.

The rearrangement joins TRBV28 to TRBJ1-6, with 10 bases lining up with TRBD1. CDR1 is MDHEN, CDR2 SYDVKM, per germline. The CDR3 runs to 14 residues. J was trimmed by 10 bases and V by 6 bases; bases with no gene match: 6. The CDR3: CASRSTGGGSPLHF. The CDR3 region has the DNA TGTGCCAGCAGGTCGACAGGGGGCGGGTCACCCCTCCACTTT.

This clone showed up just once. The chain recombines TRBV6-4 with TRBJ1-1; TRBD1 agrees at 9 bases. V lost 6 bases and J lost 4; bases outside the gene matches: 6. The CDR3 has 14 residues. Per germline, CDR1 MRHNA and CDR2 SNTAGT. DNA for the CDR3: TGTGCCAGCAGCCCTACAGGGGGCATCACTGAAGCTTTCTTT. The encoded protein is CASSPTGGITEAFF.

At least ten counts were recorded for this clone. The gene calls are TRBV7-9 and TRBJ2-1, with TRBD1 matching 10 bases. This CDR3 has 14 amino acids. Looked up from germline, CDR1 is SEHNR and CDR2 is FQNEAQ (reference sequence). Unmatched junction bases numbered 7, after V lost 5 bases and J lost 9 bases. The CDR3: CASSQDRGRGEQFF. The CDR3 DNA follows: TGTGCCAGCAGCCAGGACAGGGGGAGGGGTGAGCAGTTCTTC.

The count of this clone is one. This rearrangement joins TRBV30 to TRBJ1-2; 8 bases are a match to TRBD1. Losses at the gene ends were 1 base for V and 5 bases for J; bases not matched to a gene: 6. The germline V gene has CDR1 GTSNPN and CDR2 SVGIG (reference sequence). The CDR3 covers 14 residues. The CDR3 loop reads CAWSAPDRAYGYTF. The CDR3 coding sequence is TGTGCCTGGAGTGCTCCGGACAGGGCTTATGGCTACACCTTC.

This rearrangement joins TRBV18 to TRBJ1-1, with 10 bases lining up with TRBD1. Germline V gene data show CDR1 as KGHSH and CDR2 as LQKENI. The CDR3 is 15 amino acids. With 4 bases clipped from V and 4 bases from J, the junction kept 6 bases outside the gene matches. The CDR3 DNA is TGTGCCAGCTCACTACGGACAGGGGGTGGCACTGAAGCTTTCTTT. Translating gives CASSLRTGGGTEAFF.

The chain uses TRBV11-1 and TRBJ1-2, with D maybe TRBD1 (5 bases). This CDR3 has 13 amino acids. Germline CDR1 and CDR2: SGHAT and FQDESV (reference sequence). V was pared by 5 bases and J by 2 bases, with 9 bases between. CDR3 nucleotides: TGTGCCAGCAGCCGGACAAACAACTATGGCTACACCTTC. This gives the protein CASSRTNNYGYTF.

This clone was detected a few times. The chain is built from TRBV30 and TRBJ2-5, with D maybe TRBD2 (5 bases). This CDR3 is 13 amino acids long. The V end lost 4 bases, the J end lost 5 bases, and 14 bases lay between the germline ends. CDR1 GTSNPN and CDR2 SVGIG come from the germline V gene (reference sequence). Here the CDR3 DNA reads TGTGCCTGGACTCCCCCCGGGGTTGAGACCCAGTACTTC. As protein: CAWTPPGVETQYF.

The table lists this clone with a few counts. CDR3 bases: TGTGCCAGCGGTACCACGACAGGGAGCACAGATACGCAGTATTTT. This sequence encodes CASGTTTGSTDTQYF. This chain uses TRBV6-5 with TRBJ2-3; 7 nucleotides line up with TRBD1. Germline V gene data show CDR1 as MNHEY and CDR2 as SVGAGI. The CDR3 sequence is 15 residues long. V shed 8 bases, J shed 0 bases, and the junction held 8 bases outside the gene matches.

This clone has just a few counts. The chain carries TRBV7-2 and TRBJ2-1; 7 nucleotides agree with TRBD2. Germline V lookup: CDR1 SGHTA, CDR2 FQGNSA. The junction had 8 bases not matched to a gene; V was cut back by 5 bases and J by 4 bases. CDR3 length: 15 residues. The CDR3 sequence: CASSRGEGRYNEQFF. Written as DNA, the CDR3 is TGTGCCAGCAGCCGCGGGGAGGGCCGATACAATGAGCAGTTCTTC.

This clone is a singleton in its sample. The V call is TRBV2, the J call TRBJ2-2; 7 nucleotides match TRBD2. V dropped 2 bases and J dropped 7; count of bases not matched to a gene: 1. This CDR3 has 13 amino acids. Germline V CDR1 and CDR2: SNHLY, FYNNEI. As DNA, the CDR3 is TGTGCCAGCAGTGAATCGGGGGGCGGGGAGCTGTTTTTT. It specifies CASSESGGGELFF.

The CDR3 loop reads CASSFLDRMNTEAFF. In nucleotides, the CDR3 is TGTGCCAGCAGTTTTTTGGACAGAATGAACACTGAAGCTTTCTTT. This chain connects TRBV28 to TRBJ1-1; tentative D call: TRBD1 (6 bases). The CDR3 covers 15 residues. Germline loops: CDR1 MDHEN, CDR2 SYDVKM. Trimming left V 3 bases short and J 0 bases short, with 11 bases between.

This clone showed up just once. The chain has TRBV6-1 and TRBJ2-3; D possibly corresponds to TRBD1 (5 bases). The germline V gene has CDR1 MNHNS and CDR2 SASEGT. The CDR3 loop spans 14 amino acids. Trimming removed 6 bases at V and 0 bases at J, with 10 bases between. The CDR3 DNA reads TGTGCCAGCAGCGTAGGGGCCAGCACAGATACGCAGTATTTT. Residues: CASSVGASTDTQYF.

This clone was observed a few times. J is TRBJ2-6 and V is TRBV19; 7 bases are shared with TRBD2. The CDR3 totals 14 residues. V lost 7 bases and J lost 6; bases outside the gene matches: 6. Germline CDR1 and CDR2: LNHDA and SQIVND (reference sequence). As DNA, the CDR3 is TGTGCCAGTACCCTGGGGGGGGTGGCCAACGTCCTGACTTTC. Translated, it gives CASTLGGVANVLTF.

V gene TRBV6-5 combines with J gene TRBJ2-7, with 9 bases fitting TRBD2. Losses at the gene ends were 4 bases for V and 6 bases for J; bases not matched to a gene: 10. The germline V gene encodes CDR1 MNHEY and CDR2 SVGAGI. This CDR3 has 15 amino acids. The CDR3 protein is CASSSTLGTSCEQYF. CDR3 nucleotides: TGTGCCAGCAGTTCCACCCTTGGGACTAGCTGCGAGCAGTACTTC.

V is TRBV7-2 and J is TRBJ1-2; D gene ambiguous. V lost 0 bases and J 6 bases, leaving 8 bases between the germline ends. Germline V gene lookup returns CDR1 SGHTA and CDR2 FQGNSA. The CDR3 runs 13 residues. Written as DNA, the CDR3 is TGTGCCAGCAGCTTAGCGCGAGGGAATGGCTACACCTTC. The encoded protein is CASSLARGNGYTF. The entire variable domain, with the rest obtained from reference TRBV7-2 and TRBJ1-2, is as follows: GAGVSQSPSNKVTEKGKDVELRCDPISGHTALYWYRQSLGQGLEFLIYFQGNSAPDKSGLPSDRFSAERTGGSVSTLTIQRTQQEDSAVYLCASSLARGNGYTFGSGTRLTVV.

The chain uses TRBV28 and TRBJ2-7; 8 bases are shared with TRBD2. The CDR3 runs 13 residues. CDR1 is MDHEN and CDR2 is SYDVKM in the germline V gene. V lost 8 bases and J lost 6; bases outside the gene matches: 9. Here the CDR3 DNA reads TGTGCCAGCCGTTCCGGGACTAGAGGCGAGCAGTACTTC. This codes for CASRSGTRGEQYF.

This chain links TRBV5-1 with TRBJ2-7; tentative D call: TRBD2 (5 bases). Trimming took off 4 bases at V and 6 bases at J, with 17 bases between the two ends. From germline, CDR1 is SGHRS and CDR2 YFSETQ. The length of the CDR3 is 14 residues. CDR3 sequence: CASSNGDIVAEQYF. In DNA, the CDR3 is TGCGCCAGCAGCAACGGGGATATAGTTGCCGAGCAGTACTTC.

The sample holds a few counts of this clone. The chain joins TRBV10-3 to TRBJ2-7, with TRBD1 matching over 9 bases. The CDR3 contains 15 residues. V gave up 2 bases and J gave up 2 bases; unmatched junction bases: 4. In germline, CDR1 is ENHRY, CDR2 SYGVKD. For the CDR3, the DNA is TGTGCCATCAGTGAGGGGGACAGGGCCACCTACGAGCAGTACTTC. It specifies CAISEGDRATYEQYF.

This clone showed up just once. The CDR3 reads CASSPYPRTGNSNQPQHF. The DNA of the CDR3 is TGTGCCAGCAGCCCCTACCCTCGGACAGGGAATAGCAATCAGCCCCAGCATTTT. The rearrangement uses TRBV7-9 and TRBJ1-5; 8 nucleotides match TRBD1. Germline V gene sequence: CDR1 SEHNR, CDR2 FQNEAQ (reference sequence). This CDR3 comprises 18 residues. V trimming: 5 bases; J trimming: 0 bases; junction bases outside the gene matches: 12.

Within the sample, this clone is medium-sized. V and J are TRBV19 and TRBJ1-2; TRBD1 is a possible D gene (5 bases). Germline CDR1 and CDR2: LNHDA and SQIVND (reference sequence). The CDR3 length is 10 residues. The V end lost 7 bases, the J end lost 7 bases, and 7 bases lay between the germline ends. The CDR3 nucleotides read TGTGCCAGTAAAGGGGCTGGCTACACCTTC. It yields the protein CASKGAGYTF.

The chain links TRBV6-1 to TRBJ1-5; no clear D gene. In germline, CDR1 is MNHNS, CDR2 SASEGT. This CDR3 is 15 amino acids long. Between the trimmed V and J ends, which lost 1 base and 5 bases, there was a span of 12 bases. DNA for the CDR3: TGTGCCAGCAGTGAAGGGCCCTCAGTGGATCAGCCCCAGCATTTT. It codes for CASSEGPSVDQPQHF.

V is TRBV16 and J is TRBJ2-3; D call uncertain. Trimming stripped 4 bases from V and 4 bases from J, with 6 bases between. Germline V gene data show CDR1 as KGHSY and CDR2 as FQNENV. The CDR3 runs to 12 residues. This chain's CDR3 is CASSPTPDTQYF. Written as DNA, the CDR3 is TGTGCCAGCAGCCCGACACCAGATACGCAGTATTTT. Full variable domain (missing parts from reference TRBV16 and TRBJ2-3): GEEVAQTPKHLVRGEGQKAKLYCAPIKGHSYVFWYQQVLKNEFKFLISFQNENVFDETGMPKERFSAKCLPNSPCSLEIQATKLEDSAVYFCASSPTPDTQYFGPGTRLTVL.